This T cell receptor beta chain appears in the sequencing data of a study of blood T cell repertoires in COVID-19. Here immunoSEQ multiplex PCR was the method, and the copy in TCRdb shows in-frame clones only, minus some. This table has more than 400,000 clones, approximately 85% appearing once. Germline V gene lookup returns CDR1 KGHSH and CDR2 LQKENI. Trimming at V came to 2 bases and at J to 8 bases, leaving 9 bases not matched to a gene. The CDR3 contains 16 residues. V gene TRBV18 combines with J gene TRBJ2-1; 10 bases align to TRBD2. The sample consisted of peripheral blood. This TCR came from a human donor in a cohort sampled during active COVID-19. The CDR3 protein is CASSPAASGGPHEQFF. The CDR3 nucleotides are TGTGCCAGCTCACCAGCGGCTAGCGGGGGCCCACATGAGCAGTTCTTC.